This T cell receptor beta chain was profiled in a study of early stage breast cancer tumors. Sequencing used immunoSEQ multiplex PCR; TCRdb keeps in-frame clones, though not all of them. The table includes roughly 60,000 clones, more than 60% detected once. V shed 4 bases and J 5 bases; nucleotides not matched to a gene: 2. CDR1 is SGHDT and CDR2 is YYEEEE in the germline V gene. The CDR3 length is 12 residues. This clone showed up just once. The sequenced sample consisted of blood. The clonotype originates from a person in their thirties with breast cancer. This chain connects TRBV5-6 to TRBJ1-2, with 7 bases lining up with TRBD1. The CDR3, as DNA: TGTGCCAGCAGCCCACAGGGGTATGGCTACACCTTC. Translation gives CASSPQGYGYTF.